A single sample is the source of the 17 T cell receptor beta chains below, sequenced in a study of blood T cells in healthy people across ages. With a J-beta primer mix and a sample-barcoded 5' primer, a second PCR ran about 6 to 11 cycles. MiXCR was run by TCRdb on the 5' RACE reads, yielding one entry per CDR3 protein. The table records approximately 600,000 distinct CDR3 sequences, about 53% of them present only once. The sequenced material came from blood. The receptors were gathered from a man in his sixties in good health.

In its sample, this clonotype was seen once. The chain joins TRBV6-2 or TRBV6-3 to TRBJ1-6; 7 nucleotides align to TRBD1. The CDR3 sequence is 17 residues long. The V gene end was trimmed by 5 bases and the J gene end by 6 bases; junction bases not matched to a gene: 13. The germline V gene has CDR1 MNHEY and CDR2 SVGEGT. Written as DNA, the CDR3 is TGTGCCAGCAGTACTTCTCCGGGACAGTCCGCTAATTCACCCCTCCACTTT. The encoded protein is CASSTSPGQSANSPLHF.

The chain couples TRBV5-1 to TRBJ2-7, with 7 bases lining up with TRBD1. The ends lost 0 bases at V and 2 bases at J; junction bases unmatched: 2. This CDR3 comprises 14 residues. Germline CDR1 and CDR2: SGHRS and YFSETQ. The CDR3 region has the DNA TGCGCCAGCAGCTTGGATGGGACAGCCTACGAGCAGTACTTC. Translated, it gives CASSLDGTAYEQYF. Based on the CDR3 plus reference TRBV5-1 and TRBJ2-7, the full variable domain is KAGVTQTPRYLIKTRGQQVTLSCSPISGHRSVSWYQQTPGQGLQFLFEYFSETQRNKGNFPGRFSGRQFSNSRSEMNVSTLELGDSALYLCASSLDGTAYEQYFGPGTRLTVT.

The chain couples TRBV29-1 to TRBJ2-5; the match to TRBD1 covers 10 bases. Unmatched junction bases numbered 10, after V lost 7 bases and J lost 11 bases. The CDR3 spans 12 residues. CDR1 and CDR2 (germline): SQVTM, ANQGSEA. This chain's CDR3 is CSAGTGANEQYF. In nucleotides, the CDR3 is TGCAGCGCCGGGACAGGGGCCAATGAGCAGTACTTC.

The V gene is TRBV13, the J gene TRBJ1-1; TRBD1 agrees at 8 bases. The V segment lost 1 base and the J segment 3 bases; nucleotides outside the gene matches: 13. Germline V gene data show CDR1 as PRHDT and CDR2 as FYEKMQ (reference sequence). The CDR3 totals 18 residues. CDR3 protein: CASSLDIGYRTGYTEAFF. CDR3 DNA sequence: TGTGCCAGCAGCTTAGATATCGGCTACAGGACAGGGTACACTGAAGCTTTCTTT.

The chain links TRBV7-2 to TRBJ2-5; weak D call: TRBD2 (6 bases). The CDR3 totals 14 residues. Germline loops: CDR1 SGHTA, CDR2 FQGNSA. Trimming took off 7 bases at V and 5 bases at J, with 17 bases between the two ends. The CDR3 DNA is TGTGCCAGCACCCTTTCCCGGGCGGGGGAGACCCAGTACTTC. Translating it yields CASTLSRAGETQYF.

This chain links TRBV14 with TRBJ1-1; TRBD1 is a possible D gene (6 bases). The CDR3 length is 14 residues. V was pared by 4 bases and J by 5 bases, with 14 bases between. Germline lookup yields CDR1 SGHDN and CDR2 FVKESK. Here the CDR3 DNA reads TGTGCCAGCAGCCGGCAGGGGTTTTGGACTGAAGCTTTCTTT. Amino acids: CASSRQGFWTEAFF. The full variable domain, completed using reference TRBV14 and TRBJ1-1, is EAGVTQFPSHSVIEKGQTVTLRCDPISGHDNLYWYRRVMGKEIKFLLHFVKESKQDESGMPNNRFLAERTGGTYSTLKVQPAELEDSGVYFCASSRQGFWTEAFFGQGTRLTVV.

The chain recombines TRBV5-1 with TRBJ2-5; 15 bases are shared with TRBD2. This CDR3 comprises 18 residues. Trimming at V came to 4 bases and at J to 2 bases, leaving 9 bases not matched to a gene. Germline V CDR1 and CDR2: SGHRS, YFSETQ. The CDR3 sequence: CASSKGLAGGLKQETQYF. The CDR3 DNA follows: TGCGCCAGCAGCAAGGGACTAGCGGGGGGCCTTAAACAAGAGACCCAGTACTTC.

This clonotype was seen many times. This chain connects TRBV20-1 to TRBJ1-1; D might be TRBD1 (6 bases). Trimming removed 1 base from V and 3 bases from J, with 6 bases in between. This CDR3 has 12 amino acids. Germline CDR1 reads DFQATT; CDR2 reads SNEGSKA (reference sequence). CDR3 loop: CSARAGDTEAFF. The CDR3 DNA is TGCAGTGCTAGAGCAGGGGACACTGAAGCTTTCTTT.

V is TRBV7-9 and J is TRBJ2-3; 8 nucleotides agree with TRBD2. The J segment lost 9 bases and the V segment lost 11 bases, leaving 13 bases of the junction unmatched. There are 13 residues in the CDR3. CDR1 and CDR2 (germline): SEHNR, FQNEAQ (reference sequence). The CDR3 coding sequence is TGTGCCCTAAGCGGGACTAGGGCATTCACGCAGTATTTT. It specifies CALSGTRAFTQYF.

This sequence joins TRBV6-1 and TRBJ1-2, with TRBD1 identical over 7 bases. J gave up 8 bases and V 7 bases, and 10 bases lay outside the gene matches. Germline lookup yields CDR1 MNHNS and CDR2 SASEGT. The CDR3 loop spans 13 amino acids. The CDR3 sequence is CASNPTGNEGYTF. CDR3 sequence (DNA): TGTGCCAGCAACCCGACAGGGAATGAAGGCTACACCTTC.

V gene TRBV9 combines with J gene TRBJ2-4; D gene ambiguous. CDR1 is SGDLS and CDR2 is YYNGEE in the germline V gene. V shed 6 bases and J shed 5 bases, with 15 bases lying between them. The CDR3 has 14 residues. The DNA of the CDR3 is TGTGCCAGCACCCAAGGGTTGCAGGAAAACATTCAGTACTTC. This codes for CASTQGLQENIQYF.

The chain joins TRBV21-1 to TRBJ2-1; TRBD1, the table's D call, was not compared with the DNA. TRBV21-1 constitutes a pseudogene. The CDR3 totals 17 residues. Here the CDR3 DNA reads TGTGCCAGCAGCAAAGCCCCCGAGGGGGCCGGTTACAATGAGCAGTTCTTC. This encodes CASSKAPEGAGYNEQFF.

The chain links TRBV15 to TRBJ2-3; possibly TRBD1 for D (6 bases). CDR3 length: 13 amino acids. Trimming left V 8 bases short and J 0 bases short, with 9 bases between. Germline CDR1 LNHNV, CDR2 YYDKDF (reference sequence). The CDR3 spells CATAQGSTDTQYF. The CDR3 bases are TGTGCCACCGCACAGGGCAGCACAGATACGCAGTATTTT.

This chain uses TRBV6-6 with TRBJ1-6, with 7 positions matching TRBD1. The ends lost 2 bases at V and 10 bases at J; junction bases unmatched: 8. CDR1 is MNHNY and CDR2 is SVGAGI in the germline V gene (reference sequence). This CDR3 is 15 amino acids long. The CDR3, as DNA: TGTGCCAGCAGTTACCTTAATCAGGGGGGATCACCCCTCCACTTT. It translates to CASSYLNQGGSPLHF.

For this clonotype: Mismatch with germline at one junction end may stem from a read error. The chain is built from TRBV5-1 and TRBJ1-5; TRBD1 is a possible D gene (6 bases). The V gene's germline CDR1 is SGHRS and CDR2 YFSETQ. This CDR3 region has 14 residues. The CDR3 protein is CANSLAGGNQPQHF. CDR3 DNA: TGCGCCAACAGCTTGGCAGGGGGCAATCAGCCCCAGCATTTT. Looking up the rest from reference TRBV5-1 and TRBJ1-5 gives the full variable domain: KAGVTQTPRYLIKTRGQQVTLSCSPISGHRSVSWYQQTPGQGLQFLFEYFSETQRNKGNFPGRFSGRQFSNSRSEMNVSTLELGDSALYLCANSLAGGNQPQHFGDGTRLSIL.

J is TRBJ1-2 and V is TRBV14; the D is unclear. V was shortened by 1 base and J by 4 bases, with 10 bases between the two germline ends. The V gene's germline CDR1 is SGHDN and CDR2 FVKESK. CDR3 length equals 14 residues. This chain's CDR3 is CASSQGTVLYGYTF. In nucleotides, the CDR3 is TGTGCCAGCAGCCAAGGGACCGTCCTCTATGGCTACACCTTC.

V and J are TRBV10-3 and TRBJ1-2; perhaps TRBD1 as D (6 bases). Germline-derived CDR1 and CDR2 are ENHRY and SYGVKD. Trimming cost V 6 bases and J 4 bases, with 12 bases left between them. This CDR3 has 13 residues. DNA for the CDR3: TGTGCCATCAGCCCTGGACAGACCTATGGCTACACCTTC. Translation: CAISPGQTYGYTF.